This T cell receptor beta chain originates from a study of cytomegalovirus exposure and HLA in healthy donors. Points from the study as a whole: Across all donors, roughly uniform sequencing depth was an assumption of the presence/absence analyses. When analyzed later, a missense DCLRE1C variant was found to be linked to TCR beta V- and J-gene trimming. Among the sequence variants, a highly shared cluster was likely an artifact of sequencing.

Researchers ran the PCR with 60 Vbeta and 13 Jbeta primers. The assay was immunoSEQ multiplex PCR, and TCRdb's table has in-frame clones only and misses some. The sample lists about 130,000 clones, about 80% occurring once. Worth noting for this clone: The antigen remains undetermined.

This CDR3 region has 17 residues. J was trimmed by 5 bases and V by 4 bases; bases with no gene match: 12. The V gene's germline CDR1 is SGHDN and CDR2 FVKESK. The chain carries TRBV14 and TRBJ2-1, with 9 bases fitting TRBD2. Sequencing used PBMCs. The receptor comes from a man aged 40-49 years in good health and CMV-seropositive. The CDR3 region is CASSRVTGGRVDNEQFF. The CDR3 DNA reads TGTGCCAGCAGCCGCGTGACCGGCGGGAGGGTTGACAATGAGCAGTTCTTC.